This TCR beta chain was retrieved from a study of cytomegalovirus exposure and HLA in healthy donors. Whole-study results and caveats: In a later analysis, TCR beta V- and J-gene trimming was associated with a missense DCLRE1C variant. Upon later analysis, HLA-associated TCR beta chains proved more clonally expanded than other, equally common chains. In vitro confirmation showed three CMV-associated chains to be CMV antigen specific.

The primer mix had 60 Vbeta and 13 Jbeta primers. This table comes from immunoSEQ multiplex PCR, and its TCRdb copy is limited to in-frame clones, with some not included. The table lists 110,000 or so clones, roughly 79% of them singletons. The germline CDR1 and CDR2 sequences are GTSNPN and SVGIG (reference sequence). This CDR3 region has 13 residues. V was cut by 2 bases and J by 6 bases, with 11 bases left in between. Each donor was nominally healthy when sampled (though unrecorded immune exposures were likely). On this clone itself: Antigen unknown.

The origin of this receptor is a male donor in good health and CMV-seronegative. This chain joins TRBV30 and TRBJ2-4, with D perhaps matching TRBD2 (6 bases). The sequencing sample was made of PBMCs. CDR3 coding DNA: TGTGCCTGGAGTCCGGGGGACGGAAACATTCAGTACTTC. Translating gives CAWSPGDGNIQYF.